This TCR beta chain was recorded in a study of molecular identifiers for immune sequencing clone quantification (dated by TCRdb to the late 2010s). Notes on the research overall: For a replicate experiment, the RNA from either 20,000 or 100,000 naive CD8 T cells was divided into five aliquots, and four of those aliquots went on to sequencing. The study was a methods study using CD8 T cells to benchmark molecular-identifier clustering-based TCR repertoire sequencing (MIDCIRS) and TCR RNA copy counting.

Libraries of naive CD8 T cells were built from anywhere between about 17,000 and 1,000,000 sorted cells, with 10%, 30% or 50% of the purified RNA used. Naive CD8 T cells were FACS-sorted as CD8+CD4-CCR7+CD45RA+ on a BD FACSAria II into RLT Plus buffer. Nine to eleven TCR copies' worth of Jurkat RNA were spiked into about 20,000-1,000,000 naive CD8 T cell samples to test detection sensitivity. CD8 T cells were enriched using RosetteSep CD8+ T Cell Enrichment Cocktail and Ficoll-Paque, and the enriched cells then underwent ACK red cell lysis. With respect to this clonotype: The specificity of this receptor is unknown. At one end, the junction sequence differs from germline, possibly due to a read error.

What the work shows at the level of the full study, not this receptor alone: The naive libraries included spiked-in Jurkat TCR RNA (around 9 copies' worth), and this Jurkat TCR RNA is not part of the donor repertoire. Modeling estimated 3 to 3.5 recovered TCR RNA copies per cell, compared with 9.5 to 10 by digital PCR, which implies roughly 30% capture efficiency. When barcode sub-clustering was omitted, TCR diversity was inflated by chimeric consensus sequences, with chimeras reaching as high as 47%. In CMV-specific effector cells, clones with more than 20 RNA copies contained over 98% of molecules, whereas in naive cells such clones contained under 1% of molecules. Identical TCR molecules sharing a barcode could cause highly expanded clone sizes to be underestimated. A single cell's worth of spiked-in Jurkat TCR RNA was reported detectable even among one million naive CD8 T cells.

Libraries were constructed by PCR. The sample was run on a NextSeq 500. Bulk TCR libraries were prepared as previously described, using TCR primers listed in Table S5. Total RNA was purified with the Qiagen AllPrep DNA/RNA kit. Before analysis, reads from multiple sequencing runs of one library were combined. The original methods were these. Reads were retained only if the reads had an exact TCR constant sequence, and the retained reads were trimmed to 150 nt and grouped according to their 12-nt molecular barcodes. Reads in each barcode group were sub-clustered using a 15% Levenshtein threshold, and a quality-weighted consensus sequence was built for each RNA molecule. Non-functional sequences were excluded, and lower-count sequences lying one edit away from another sequence were also excluded. Based on fitting two negative binomial distributions, any barcode sub-cluster with under 20% of the maximum read count was discarded. TCRdb reprocessing: public reads trimmed at Q25 with fastp, clones called with MiXCR, in-frame beta chains kept. Duplicate CDR3 protein sequences are folded into a single record with the most common DNA and genes. The V and J calls reflect TCRdb's pipeline rather than the authors' work. Counted in this sample were 100,000 or so distinct CDR3 sequences; less than 35% of them appeared once. Approximately 9.8% of the sample belongs to the ten largest clones.

Sequences SSHAT (CDR1) and FNYEAQ (CDR2) are obtained from the germline V gene (reference sequence). The CDR3 goes from the cysteine to the phenylalanine over 14 residues. Of all the DNA, just the CDR3 is kept, 42 bases in frame from base 1. The rearranged chain carries TRBV7-7 and TRBJ2-5, with the D segment identity uncertain. Sequencing input: naive CD8+ T cells from blood, with Jurkat cell RNA spiked in. In the paper's terms, the cell subset or site label means: FACS-sorted CD8+CD4-CCR7+CD45RA+ naive T cells. This TCR was sampled from a human donor in good health. Some libraries in this study had Jurkat cell RNA spiked in. This receptor carries the CDR3 CASSISRTQETQYF. The nucleotides read TGTGCTAGCAGCATAAGTCGGACCCAAGAGACCCAGTACTTC.